These T cell receptor beta chains were read from a single sample in a study of shared clonotypes between healthy human individuals. Repertoires were generated with immunoSEQ multiplex PCR, while TCRdb's copy carries only in-frame clones and drops some. The sample yields 450,000 to 500,000 clones, 76% seen once. The sequenced sample consisted of PBMCs. These receptors originate from a middle-aged woman in good health. Some clones in this sample may be carry-over from other donors' samples. CDR3s include the opening cysteine and the closing phenylalanine or tryptophan.

j_call | v_call | cdr3_aa
TRBJ2-5 | TRBV18 | CASSPQGPPMQETQYF
TRBJ2-3 | TRBV18 | CASSPQLSTDTQYF
TRBJ2-2 | TRBV30 | CAWRNPSDGDTGELFF
TRBJ2-7 | TRBV10-2 | CASSAWTSGRVNEQYF
TRBJ1-4 | TRBV28 | CASSFPGEKLFF
TRBJ2-5 | TRBV5-4 | CASSPIGGSGETQYF
TRBJ2-7 | TRBV19 | CASSPAGTFAYEQYF
TRBJ1-5 | TRBV30 | CAWKAGSYQPQHF
TRBJ2-5 | TRBV9 | CASSVGPAGGETQYF
TRBJ2-1 | TRBV6-4 | CASSEEGPGNEQFF
TRBJ2-7 | TRBV2 | CASNVGWASGYEQYF
TRBJ1-1 | TRBV30 | CAGRGVTEAFF
TRBJ1-2 | TRBV5-8 | CASSDGGVYGYTF
TRBJ2-5 | TRBV28 | CASSRARDRGYETQYF
TRBJ2-5 | TRBV18 | CASSPSWKQETQYF
TRBJ2-7 | TRBV27 | CASSAGTSGSGEQYF
TRBJ2-7 | TRBV10-2 | CASARQGVSYEQYF
TRBJ2-1 | TRBV7-9 | CASANRGTQRGEQFF
TRBJ2-7 | TRBV16 | CASSPPGVYEQYF
TRBJ1-4 | TRBV5-6 | CASSLYGGGGEKLFF
- | TRBV6-5 | CASSPSSEGSYEQYF
TRBJ2-1 | TRBV29-1 | CSVTDGAQNEQFF
TRBJ2-1 | TRBV28 | CASSIRLVGPLEQFF
TRBJ1-2 | TRBV9 | CASSGRRPNYGYTF
TRBJ1-5 | TRBV6-5 | CASSEQGLSNQPQHF
TRBJ2-3 | TRBV2 | CASSDPQGSTDTQYF
TRBJ2-1 | TRBV7-8 | CASSLGGNLGYNEQFF
TRBJ2-2 | TRBV7-6 | CASSTGQGVFRSGELFF
TRBJ2-2 | TRBV5-1 | CASSPQRGGAGELFF
TRBJ2-1 | TRBV15 | CATSRVGEAYNEQFF
TRBJ1-1 | TRBV28 | CASSFLQGVAFF
- | TRBV18 | CASSPQGAIHSYEQYF
TRBJ1-1 | TRBV19 | CASSIRVDTEAFF
TRBJ2-7 | TRBV6-5 | CASSYLAEQYF
TRBJ2-1 | TRBV7-9 | CASRLTEYNEQFF
TRBJ1-4 | TRBV7-9 | CASSRGQGIGEKLFF
TRBJ1-4 | TRBV30 | CAWSHPTETLFF
TRBJ2-1 | TRBV7-9 | CASSLPLAGVEQFF
TRBJ2-7 | TRBV7-9 | CASGRGNEQYF
TRBJ2-7 | TRBV28 | CASSTPGVAYEQYF
TRBJ2-1 | TRBV9 | CASSVVGGARNEQFF
TRBJ2-1 | TRBV7-3 | CASSQTQAGQSEQFF
TRBJ2-3 | TRBV30 | CAWSLASGSTDTQYF
TRBJ1-5 | TRBV7-8 | CASSLGQGGRGSNQPQHF
TRBJ2-1 | TRBV4-1 | CASSHRPRGGAGGPSYNEQFF
TRBJ1-1 | TRBV20-1 | CSAARTAEAFF
TRBJ1-4 | TRBV28 | CASGNVGGLLFF
TRBJ2-1 | TRBV9 | CASSVTGSSYNEQFF
TRBJ1-4 | TRBV2 | CASSEGWGRVEKLFF
TRBJ1-2 | TRBV28 | CASTGQTQTYGYTF
TRBJ2-1 | TRBV5-4 | CASSFVLAVNNEQFF